This record covers a single T cell receptor beta chain. What it binds is not known. These data come from a study of tumor-infiltrating lymphocytes in primary liver carcinoma. Study background: Patients were men and women aged 30 to 69 years. The neoplasms were of stage T1-T3 N0M0, with dimensions of about 4.2 to 11 cm across. Study-wide findings and caveats: Found in all five tumor regions were only about 7-25% of top clones. Blood had a significantly lower top-250-clone fraction than tumors did (p = 0.039).

TCR beta cDNA was prepared out of roughly 450 ng total RNA by means of a constant-region primer. Sequencing libraries for TCR beta derived from three nested multiplex PCR rounds that used slightly modified ARM-PCR. Running 9 to 11 cycles apiece, the first two PCR rounds relied on TRBV1-TRBV30 forward primers together with a C-beta reverse primer. One entry per CDR3 protein, called by TCRdb with MiXCR from the multiplex PCR reads. The sample has approximately 110,000 distinct CDR3 sequences, 60% to 80% seen once. The CDR3 length is 19 residues. V gave up 3 bases and J gave up 4 bases, with 25 bases separating them. Germline lookup yields CDR1 SEHNR and CDR2 FQNEAQ (reference sequence). Co-extraction of both nucleic acids (RNA and DNA) used about 18-34 mg of unsorted bulk tissue.

The sample was liver tumor tissue from sampling region 3. Subset of the sample: tumor region T3, left-lateral pole. The rearrangement uses TRBV7-9 and TRBJ1-5, with D hard to call. The TCR comes from a woman aged 55-70 years with primary liver carcinoma and hepatitis B virus infection. For the CDR3, the DNA is TGTGCCAGCAGCTTTGGACGAAATTTACTCGGAGAAACAAATCAGCCCCAGCATTTT. Its protein product is CASSFGRNLLGETNQPQHF.